The following is a T cell receptor beta chain sequence with its context. Antigen specificity is unknown. This specimen belongs to a study of cytomegalovirus exposure and HLA in healthy donors. Study-level information: Clustering assigned 81% of the roughly 420 genotyped donors to the Caucasian-associated ancestry cluster. Findings of the study overall: Several of the most significant clusters appeared linked to common viral pathogens, based on a later analysis.

This CDR3 region has 17 residues. It was with 60 Vbeta and 13 Jbeta primers that the PCR ran. Produced via immunoSEQ multiplex PCR; TCRdb's table is partial and in-frame only. There are roughly 130,000 clones in the sample; more than 80% occur only once, and less than 3% lies in the top ten. The chain carries TRBV21-1 and TRBJ2-4; no check of the table's D call, TRBD2, against the DNA was made. TRBV21-1 is assigned pseudogene status. The origin of this receptor is a man younger than 45 in good health and CMV-seronegative. Sample: PBMCs. CDR3 region: CASSKRVLVLAKNIQYF. CDR3 nucleotide sequence: TGTGCCAGCAGCAAGAGGGTCTTGGTTCTAGCCAAAAACATTCAGTACTTC.